This T cell receptor beta chain was profiled in a study of human T cells and chemical hapten exposure. Overall study context: All patients underwent weekly scalp dosing with diphenylcyclopropenone for the full approximately 25-week study. Slight volume differences across pooled libraries mainly accounted for varying per-sample TCR yields.

In TCRdb, the RACE reads were re-called with MiXCR into one record per CDR3 protein. The top ten clones hold over 7.5% of a sample with tens of thousands of distinct CDR3 sequences, around a third of them seen once. Study-wide points: Expanded TCRs grouped into significantly more large CDR3 similarity clusters than controls produced. Donors' alopecia may make their immune response differ from healthy people's.

V lost 2 bases to trimming and J lost 3 bases, with 8 bases between them. Germline V gene sequence: CDR1 MDHEN, CDR2 SYDVKM. The CDR3 contains 13 residues. Worth noting for this clonotype: Its antigen remains unknown.

The sample's time point: patch test 1, 2 weeks after DPC sensitization. Treatment defined: therapeutic diphenylcyclopropenone sensitization with weekly scalp DPC. This chain links TRBV28 with TRBJ2-7; D is ambiguous. The starting material was whole blood, obtained in connection with sensitization to the hapten diphenylcyclopropenone (DPC). This sequence was found in a middle-aged man with alopecia areata. Some clones in this sample may be carry-over from other donors' samples. The CDR3 here is CASSLPGNYEQYF. The CDR3 coding sequence is TGTGCCAGCAGTTTACCCGGAAACTACGAGCAGTACTTC.